The next 30 T cell receptor beta chains were all read from a single sample in a study of radiotherapy plus CTLA-4 blockade in lung cancer. The repertoire was sequenced with immunoSEQ multiplex PCR; TCRdb's copy has only in-frame clones and lacks some. The top ten hold more than 12% of the sample, which has about 88,000 clones, 55% to 75% seen once. The source was peripheral blood, collected from a patient treated with radiotherapy plus ipilimumab. The receptors stem from a human donor with non-small cell lung cancer that progressed on radiotherapy plus ipilimumab.

The count of this clone is one. The J gene is TRBJ2-3, the V gene TRBV5-5; the D gene is possibly TRBD2 (6 bases). Trimming shortened V by 4 bases and J by 1 base, and 13 bases separated the two germline ends. The length of the CDR3 is 15 residues. CDR1 and CDR2 (germline): SGHKS, YYEKEE (reference sequence). CDR3 sequence reads: CASSQIAVRTDTQYF. CDR3 DNA: TGTGCCAGCAGCCAAATAGCGGTCCGCACAGATACGCAGTATTTT. Full variable domain (rest looked up from reference TRBV5-5 and TRBJ2-3): DAGVTQSPTHLIKTRGQQVTLRCSPISGHKSVSWYQQVLGQGPQFIFQYYEKEERGRGNFPDRFSARQFPNYSSELNVNALLLGDSALYLCASSQIAVRTDTQYFGPGTRLTVL.

This clone was counted between two and nine times. The chain couples TRBV6-1 to TRBJ1-2; D is unclear. Germline V CDR1 and CDR2: MNHNS, SASEGT. The V end was cut by 7 bases, the J end by 0 bases, with 15 bases between. CDR3 length: 15 residues. The CDR3 here is CASTPQAVANYGYTF. Written as DNA, the CDR3 is TGTGCCAGCACCCCCCAGGCAGTCGCTAACTATGGCTACACCTTC.

CDR3 sequence (DNA): TGTGCCAGCAGTTTAGAGGGAGGACCCATCTCTGGAAACACCATATATTTT. This encodes CASSLEGGPISGNTIYF. The V and J genes are TRBV27 and TRBJ1-3; D not certain. Trimming removed 2 bases from V and 0 bases from J, with 14 bases in between. The CDR3 is 17 amino acids. Germline CDR1 is MNHEY and CDR2 is SMNVEV (reference sequence).

This clone occurred a few times. The rearrangement uses TRBV28 and TRBJ1-2, with 7 bases matching TRBD1. Germline lookup yields CDR1 MDHEN and CDR2 SYDVKM. Losses at the gene ends were 5 bases for V and 4 bases for J; bases not matched to a gene: 4. The CDR3 has 13 amino acids. The CDR3 is CASSLSGGYGYTF. CDR3 bases: TGTGCCAGCAGTCTCTCAGGGGGCTATGGCTACACCTTC.

J is TRBJ2-3 and V is TRBV19, with TRBD2 as a possible D gene (6 bases). The CDR3 consists of 15 residues. CDR1 and CDR2 from the germline V gene are LNHDA and SQIVND (reference sequence). Trimming stripped 4 bases from V and 5 bases from J, with 16 bases between. The CDR3 DNA reads as TGTGCCAGTAGTAACCGGGGGACGGGTGGAGATACGCAGTATTTT. Amino acid sequence: CASSNRGTGGDTQYF.

This clone showed up just once. The V and J genes are TRBV10-3 and TRBJ2-7, with 10 bases that match TRBD1. Germline trimming cut 4 bases from V and 5 bases from J; bases unmatched to any gene: 11. The CDR3 sequence is 16 residues long. Germline CDR1 is ENHRY and CDR2 is SYGVKD. The CDR3 loop reads CAISVVGTGASDEQYF. The DNA for the CDR3 is TGTGCCATCAGTGTAGTAGGGACAGGGGCTTCTGACGAGCAGTACTTC.

The chain combines TRBV7-3 with TRBJ1-6, with unresolved D. CDR1 and CDR2 (germline): SGHTA, FQGTGA. Trimming took off 3 bases at V and 10 bases at J, with 10 bases between the two ends. The CDR3 totals 13 residues. The CDR3 region is CASSLLSGSPLHF. The DNA for the CDR3 is TGTGCCAGCAGCTTGCTATCGGGGTCACCCCTCCACTTT.

The CDR3 sequence: CSVAGAVGEKLFF. CDR3 bases: TGCAGCGTTGCAGGTGCTGTGGGAGAAAAACTGTTTTTT. This chain connects TRBV29-1 to TRBJ1-4; no reliable D call. CDR3 length: 13 residues. Between the trimmed V and J ends, which lost 4 bases and 8 bases, there was a span of 14 bases. The V gene's germline CDR1 is SQVTM and CDR2 ANQGSEA. The whole variable domain, remainder taken from reference TRBV29-1 and TRBJ1-4, is SAVISQKPSRDICQRGTSLTIQCQVDSQVTMMFWYRQQPGQSLTLIATANQGSEATYESGFVIDKFPISRPNLTFSTLTVSNMSPEDSSIYLCSVAGAVGEKLFFGSGTQLSVL.

The genes are TRBV28 and TRBJ2-1; D ambiguous. Germline loops: CDR1 MDHEN, CDR2 SYDVKM. The V end was cut by 5 bases, the J end by 9 bases, with 17 bases between. There are 14 residues in the CDR3. The CDR3 sequence is CASSASWVSGEQFF. Here the CDR3 DNA reads TGTGCCAGCAGTGCATCCTGGGTCTCGGGTGAGCAGTTCTTC.

The V gene is TRBV30, the J gene TRBJ2-1; no reliable D call. The CDR3 length is 14 residues. Germline values: CDR1 GTSNPN, CDR2 SVGIG (reference sequence). Trimming pared 4 bases from V and 2 bases from J, leaving 12 bases between. The CDR3 DNA sequence: TGTGCCTGGACCCCGGGCCTGGCCTACAATGAGCAGTTCTTC. Amino acid sequence: CAWTPGLAYNEQFF. The variable domain in full, completed from reference TRBV30 and TRBJ2-1, reads SQTIHQWPATLVQPVGSPLSLECTVEGTSNPNLYWYRQAAGRGLQLLFYSVGIGQISSEVPQNLSASRPQDRQFILSSKKLLLSDSGFYLCAWTPGLAYNEQFFGPGTRLTVL.

The chain couples TRBV30 to TRBJ1-1, with D uncertain. There are 12 residues in the CDR3. Germline CDR1 GTSNPN, CDR2 SVGIG (reference sequence). V was shortened by 2 bases and J by 0 bases, with 4 bases between the two germline ends. This chain's CDR3 is CAWSFVNTEAFF. The CDR3, as DNA: TGTGCCTGGAGTTTTGTGAACACTGAAGCTTTCTTT.

The chain combines TRBV5-1 with TRBJ2-5; 16 nucleotides agree with TRBD2. This CDR3 is 16 amino acids long. J was trimmed by 5 bases and V by 4 bases; bases with no gene match: 5. CDR1 is SGHRS, CDR2 YFSETQ, per germline. The CDR3, as DNA: TGCGCCAGCAGCCAGGGACTAGCGGGAGGGGTGGAGACCCAGTACTTC. As protein: CASSQGLAGGVETQYF.

V usage is TRBV27 and J usage is TRBJ2-1; no clear D. Per germline, CDR1 MNHEY and CDR2 SMNVEV (reference sequence). The ends were cut back, 6 bases at V and 5 bases at J, with 14 bases in the middle. The CDR3 has 14 residues. The CDR3 here is CASSSPGPNNEQFF. The CDR3, as DNA: TGTGCCAGCAGCTCACCGGGTCCTAACAATGAGCAGTTCTTC.

This clone was counted a few times. The V call is TRBV18, the J call TRBJ1-4; D possibly corresponds to TRBD1 (6 bases). The CDR3 spans 16 residues. In germline, CDR1 is KGHSH, CDR2 LQKENI. Trimming removed 3 bases from V and 5 bases from J, with 16 bases in between. The CDR3 region is CASSPPTGLRNEKLFF. CDR3 DNA: TGTGCCAGCTCACCCCCTACAGGGTTGAGGAATGAAAAACTGTTTTTT.

This chain uses TRBV28 with TRBJ1-5; 8 nucleotides align to TRBD1. Germline lookup yields CDR1 MDHEN and CDR2 SYDVKM. CDR3 length: 13 residues. With V trimmed by 6 bases and J by 5 bases, 3 bases remained unmatched. This CDR3 is CASRGDRHQPQHF. As DNA, the CDR3 is TGTGCCAGCAGGGGGGACAGGCATCAGCCCCAGCATTTT.

This clone was seen once. This chain joins TRBV25-1 and TRBJ2-7; 7 nucleotides match TRBD2. This CDR3 is 15 amino acids long. Germline loops: CDR1 MGHDK, CDR2 SYGVNS. Trimming took 2 bases from V and 2 from J; bases not matched to a gene: 6. The chain's CDR3 is CASSERVGGAYEQYF. Written as DNA, the CDR3 is TGTGCCAGCAGTGAACGAGTTGGGGGGGCCTACGAGCAGTACTTC.

This clone was counted only a few times. J is TRBJ1-2 and V is TRBV4-3; 7 bases match TRBD1. This CDR3 contains 15 residues. The germline gives CDR1 LGHNA, CDR2 YSLEER. The V gene end was trimmed by 0 bases and the J gene end by 4 bases; junction bases not matched to a gene: 5. CDR3: CASSQDRGRGYGYTF. In DNA form, the CDR3 reads TGCGCCAGCAGCCAAGATAGGGGGCGCGGCTATGGCTACACCTTC.

The V gene is TRBV5-1, the J gene TRBJ1-3; maybe TRBD1 (6 bases). Germline V gene lookup returns CDR1 SGHRS and CDR2 YFSETQ. V shed 0 bases and J shed 8 bases, with 21 bases lying between them. The length of the CDR3 is 17 residues. CDR3: CASSLAVWEDSLDTIYF. CDR3 nucleotide sequence: TGCGCCAGCAGCTTGGCCGTTTGGGAGGACAGTCTGGACACCATATATTTT.

This clone has only a few counts. The J gene is TRBJ1-1, the V gene TRBV25-1; no clear D. The germline CDR1 and CDR2 sequences are MGHDK and SYGVNS. The ends were cut back, 6 bases at V and 0 bases at J, with 14 bases in the middle. This CDR3 spans 15 amino acids. DNA of the CDR3: TGTGCCAGCAGCGACTCGGGGTCCGTGAACACTGAAGCTTTCTTT. Protein sequence: CASSDSGSVNTEAFF.

The rearrangement joins TRBV2 to TRBJ1-1; no reliable D call. CDR3 length: 13 amino acids. Trimming removed 7 bases from V and 2 bases from J, with 11 bases in between. Per the germline V gene, CDR1 is SNHLY and CDR2 is FYNNEI. Written as DNA, the CDR3 is TGTGCCAGCACCACGGCAGAAAACACTGAAGCTTTCTTT. This encodes CASTTAENTEAFF.

The chain links TRBV4-3 to TRBJ2-2; either TRBD1 or TRBD2 may supply D (5 bases each). The germline gives CDR1 LGHNA, CDR2 YSLEER. The germline V and J ends were trimmed by 3 bases and 6 bases, with 11 bases remaining between them. The length of the CDR3 is 14 residues. DNA for the CDR3: TGCGCCAGCAGCCAGCACGGGGCCCCCGGGGAGCTGTTTTTT. Its protein product is CASSQHGAPGELFF.

The chain is built from TRBV19 and TRBJ2-3; a possible D gene is TRBD2 (6 bases). CDR1 and CDR2 from the germline V gene are LNHDA and SQIVND (reference sequence). Trimming left V 5 bases short and J 2 bases short, with 17 bases between. This CDR3 is 16 amino acids long. CDR3 residues: CASSSEVRGLTDTQYF. CDR3 DNA sequence: TGTGCCAGTAGTTCCGAGGTGAGGGGACTCACAGATACGCAGTATTTT.

The chain couples TRBV5-1 to TRBJ1-1; D is uncertain. This CDR3 has 14 residues. Germline V CDR1 and CDR2: SGHRS, YFSETQ. V lost 0 bases and J lost 6, with 12 bases in between. CDR3 protein: CASSLEGAAPEAFF. The CDR3 region has the DNA TGCGCCAGCAGCTTGGAGGGCGCGGCCCCTGAAGCTTTCTTT.

V is TRBV4-1 and J is TRBJ1-1; D is unresolved. The CDR3 has 14 residues. Germline V gene data show CDR1 as MGHRA and CDR2 as YSYEKL. Trimming pared 0 bases from V and 7 bases from J, leaving 12 bases between. CDR3 sequence (DNA): TGCGCCAGCAGCCAAGAAAGAACGCAGGTTGAAGCTTTCTTT. Its protein product is CASSQERTQVEAFF.

The chain couples TRBV7-2 to TRBJ2-7, with 7 bases matching TRBD2. CDR1 is SGHTA, CDR2 FQGNSA, per germline. This CDR3 spans 15 amino acids. Trimming at V came to 5 bases and at J to 3 bases, leaving 10 bases not matched to a gene. CDR3 bases: TGTGCCAGCAGCAAAGGGAGGGAAAGCTTCTACGAGCAGTACTTC. It translates to CASSKGRESFYEQYF. Combining the CDR3 with reference TRBV7-2 and TRBJ2-7 gives the whole variable domain GAGVSQSPSNKVTEKGKDVELRCDPISGHTALYWYRQSLGQGLEFLIYFQGNSAPDKSGLPSDRFSAERTGGSVSTLTIQRTQQEDSAVYLCASSKGRESFYEQYFGPGTRLTVT.

This chain connects TRBV18 to TRBJ2-7; D call uncertain. This CDR3 contains 13 residues. CDR1 and CDR2 from the germline V gene are KGHSH and LQKENI. V was cut by 5 bases and J by 4 bases, with 12 bases left in between. The CDR3 sequence is CASSSKFKYEQYF. In DNA, the CDR3 is TGTGCCAGCTCATCCAAATTCAAATACGAGCAGTACTTC.

The chain links TRBV7-6 to TRBJ2-6; no clear D gene. Trimming took off 7 bases at V and 0 bases at J, with 13 bases between the two ends. The CDR3 length is 16 residues. In germline, CDR1 is SGHVS, CDR2 FNYEAQ. The CDR3 is CASMMGALSGANVLTF. The DNA of the CDR3 is TGTGCCAGCATGATGGGCGCCCTCTCTGGGGCCAACGTCCTGACTTTC. Filled out from reference TRBV7-6 and TRBJ2-6, the complete variable domain reads GAGVSQSPRYKVTKRGQDVALRCDPISGHVSLYWYRQALGQGPEFLTYFNYEAQQDKSGLPNDRFSAERPEGSISTLTIQRTEQRDSAMYRCASMMGALSGANVLTFGAGSRLTVL.

This chain connects TRBV5-1 to TRBJ1-2; D perhaps matches TRBD1 (6 bases). Germline V gene data show CDR1 as SGHRS and CDR2 as YFSETQ. Trimming pared 3 bases from V and 0 bases from J, leaving 12 bases between. The CDR3 sequence is 15 residues long. The CDR3 reads CASSSGAQSNYGYTF. Here the CDR3 DNA reads TGCGCCAGCAGCTCGGGGGCCCAGTCTAACTATGGCTACACCTTC.

The chain recombines TRBV13 with TRBJ1-1; D gene ambiguous. CDR1 is PRHDT, CDR2 FYEKMQ, per germline (reference sequence). The CDR3 sequence is 13 residues long. V was pared by 6 bases and J by 2 bases, with 10 bases between. The CDR3 reads CASRVVGNTEAFF. For the CDR3, the DNA is TGTGCCAGCAGGGTCGTTGGAAACACTGAAGCTTTCTTT.

This clone rates as medium-sized. The chain has TRBV28 and TRBJ2-7; no reliable D call. Trimming shortened V by 5 bases and J by 4 bases, and 9 bases separated the two germline ends. This CDR3 region has 12 residues. CDR1 MDHEN and CDR2 SYDVKM come from the germline V gene. The CDR3 DNA follows: TGTGCCAGCAGTCCTATAGAGTACGAGCAGTACTTC. Translation gives CASSPIEYEQYF.